This T cell receptor (beta chain) was observed in a study of cytomegalovirus exposure and HLA in healthy donors. In the study overall: Earlier, about 179 million T cells were analyzed, and about 100 million unique TCR beta sequences were found among them. Overall study findings and caveats: V- and J-gene trimming in TCR beta was tied to a missense DCLRE1C variant by an analysis performed later. The authors assumed roughly uniform sequencing depth across donors for presence/absence analyses. Cytomegalovirus association was listed for 164 TCR beta chains.

CDR3 length: 15 amino acids. With 1 base clipped from V and 5 bases from J, the junction kept 7 bases outside the gene matches. Germline V gene data show CDR1 as KGHSH and CDR2 as LQKENI. Primers for the PCR totalled 60 Vbeta and 13 Jbeta. TCRdb's table, derived via immunoSEQ multiplex PCR, lists solely in-frame clones and lacks some. The sample gives under 200,000 clones, 84% of which show up once; around 0.97% is in the top ten. A note on this clone: Its antigen is unknown.

The sequence was obtained from a man younger than 40 in good health and CMV-seronegative. Sequenced input: PBMCs. V gene TRBV18 combines with J gene TRBJ2-5, with 7 bases fitting TRBD1. CDR3 coding DNA: TGTGCCAGCTCACCACGGGACAGAGTTAGGGAGACCCAGTACTTC. It is translated as CASSPRDRVRETQYF.